This TCR beta chain was identified during a study of spatial heterogeneity in lung cancer. Background on the study: Beta-chain sequences consistently outnumbered alpha-chain sequences in detection.

Stated time point: sample taken at primary tumor resection. There were 72 donors, all of them untreated patients with early-stage non-small cell lung cancer. Unsorted whole RNA of tumor, nontumor lung or frozen PBMC was sequenced. Every TCR cDNA molecule bore a unique molecular identifier. Via MiXCR, TCRdb re-called the 5' RACE reads, giving one row per CDR3 protein. Of tens of thousands of distinct CDR3 sequences listed, approximately 14% are singletons. V was cut by 2 bases and J by 5 bases, with 13 bases left in between. The germline gives CDR1 SGDLS, CDR2 YYNGEE. This CDR3 comprises 14 residues. This receptor was taken from a male donor with early-stage non-small cell lung cancer. The sample in question was PBMCs, obtained at surgery. V usage is TRBV9 and J usage is TRBJ1-2, with a tentative D call TRBD1 (6 bases). CDR3 protein: CASSVGAGDYGYTF. As DNA, the CDR3 is TGTGCCAGCAGCGTGGGGGCTGGGGATTATGGCTACACCTTC.